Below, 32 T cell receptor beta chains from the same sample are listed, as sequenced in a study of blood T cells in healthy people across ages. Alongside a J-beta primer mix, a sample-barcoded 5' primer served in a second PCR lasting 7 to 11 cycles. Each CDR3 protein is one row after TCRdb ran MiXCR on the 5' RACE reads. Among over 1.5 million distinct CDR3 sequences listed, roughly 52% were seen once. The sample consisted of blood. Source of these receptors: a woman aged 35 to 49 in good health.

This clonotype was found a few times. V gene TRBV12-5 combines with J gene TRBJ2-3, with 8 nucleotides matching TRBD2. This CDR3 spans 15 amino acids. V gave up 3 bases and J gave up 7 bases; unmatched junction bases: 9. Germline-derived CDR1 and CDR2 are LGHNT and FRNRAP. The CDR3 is CASGFSGGRQNTQYF. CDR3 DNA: TGTGCTAGTGGTTTCAGCGGGGGTCGACAGAATACGCAGTATTTT.

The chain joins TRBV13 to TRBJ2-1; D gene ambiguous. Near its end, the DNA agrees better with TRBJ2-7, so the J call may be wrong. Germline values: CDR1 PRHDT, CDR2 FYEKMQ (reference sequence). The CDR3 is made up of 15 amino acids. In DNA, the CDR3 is TGTGCCAGCAGCACGCGATCACTCTCCTACAATGAGCAGTACTTC. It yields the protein CASSTRSLSYNEQYF.

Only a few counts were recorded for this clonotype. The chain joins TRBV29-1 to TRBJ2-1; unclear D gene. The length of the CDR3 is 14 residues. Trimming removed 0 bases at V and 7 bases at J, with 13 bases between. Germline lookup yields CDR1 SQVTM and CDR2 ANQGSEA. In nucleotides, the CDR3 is TGCAGCGTTGAAGATCTCGTCCAGGCTAATGAGCAGTTCTTC. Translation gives CSVEDLVQANEQFF.

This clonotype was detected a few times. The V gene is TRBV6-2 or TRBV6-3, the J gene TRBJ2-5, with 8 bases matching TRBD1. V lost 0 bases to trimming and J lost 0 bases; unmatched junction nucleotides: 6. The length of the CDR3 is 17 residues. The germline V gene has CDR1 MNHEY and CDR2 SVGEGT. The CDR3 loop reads CASSYSRDRWDQETQYF. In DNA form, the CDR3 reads TGTGCCAGCAGTTACTCGAGGGACAGGTGGGACCAAGAGACCCAGTACTTC.

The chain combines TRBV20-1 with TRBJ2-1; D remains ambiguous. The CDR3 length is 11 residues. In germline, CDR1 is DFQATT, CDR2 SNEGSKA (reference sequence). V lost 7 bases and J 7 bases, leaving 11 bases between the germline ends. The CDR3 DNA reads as TGCAGTGTACCCCGCAGGAATGAGCAGTTCTTC. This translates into CSVPRRNEQFF.

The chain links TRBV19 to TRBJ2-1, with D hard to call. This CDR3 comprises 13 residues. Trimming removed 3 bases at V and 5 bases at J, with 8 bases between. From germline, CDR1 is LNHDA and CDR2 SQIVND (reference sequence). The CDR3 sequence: CASSIANHNEQFF. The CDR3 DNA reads TGTGCCAGTAGTATCGCGAATCACAATGAGCAGTTCTTC.

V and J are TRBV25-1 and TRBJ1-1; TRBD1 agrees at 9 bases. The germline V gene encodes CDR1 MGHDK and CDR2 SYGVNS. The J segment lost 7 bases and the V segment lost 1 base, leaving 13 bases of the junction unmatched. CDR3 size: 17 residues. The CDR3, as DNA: TGTGCCAGCAGTGAATGGGGACAGGGAGACGTTATAGATGAAGCTTTCTTT. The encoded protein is CASSEWGQGDVIDEAFF. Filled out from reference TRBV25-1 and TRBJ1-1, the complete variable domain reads EADIYQTPRYLVIGTGKKITLECSQTMGHDKMYWYQQDPGMELHLIHYSYGVNSTEKGDLSSESTVSRIRTEHFPLTLESARPSHTSQYLCASSEWGQGDVIDEAFFGQGTRLTVV.

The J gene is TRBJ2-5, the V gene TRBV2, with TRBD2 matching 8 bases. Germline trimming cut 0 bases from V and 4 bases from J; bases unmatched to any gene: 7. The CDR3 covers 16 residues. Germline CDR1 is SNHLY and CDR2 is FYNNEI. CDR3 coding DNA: TGTGCCAGCAGTGAAGCGCCTAGCGGGCCCCGAGAGACCCAGTACTTC. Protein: CASSEAPSGPRETQYF.

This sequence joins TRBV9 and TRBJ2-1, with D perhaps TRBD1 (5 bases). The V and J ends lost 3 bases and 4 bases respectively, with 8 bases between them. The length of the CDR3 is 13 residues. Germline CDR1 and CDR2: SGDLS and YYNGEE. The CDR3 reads CASSETDYNEQFF. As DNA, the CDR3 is TGTGCCAGCAGCGAGACAGATTACAATGAGCAGTTCTTC.

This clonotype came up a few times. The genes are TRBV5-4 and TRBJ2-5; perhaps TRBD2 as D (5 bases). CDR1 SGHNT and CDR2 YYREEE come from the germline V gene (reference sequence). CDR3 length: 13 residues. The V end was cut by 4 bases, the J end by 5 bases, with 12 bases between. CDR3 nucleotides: TGTGCCAGCAGCCGGAGGACGGACGAGACCCAGTACTTC. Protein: CASSRRTDETQYF.

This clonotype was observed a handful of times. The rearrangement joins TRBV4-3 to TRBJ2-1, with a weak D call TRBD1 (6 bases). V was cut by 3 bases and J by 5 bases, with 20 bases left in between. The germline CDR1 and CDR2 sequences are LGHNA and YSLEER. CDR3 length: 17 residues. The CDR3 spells CASSQATGLGANNEQFF. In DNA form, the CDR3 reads TGCGCCAGCAGCCAGGCCACAGGGCTGGGGGCCAACAATGAGCAGTTCTTC.

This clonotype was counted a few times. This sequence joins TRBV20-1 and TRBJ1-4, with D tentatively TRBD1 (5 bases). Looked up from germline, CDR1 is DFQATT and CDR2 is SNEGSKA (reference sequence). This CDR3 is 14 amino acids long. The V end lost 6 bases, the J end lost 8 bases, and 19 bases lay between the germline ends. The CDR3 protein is CSAQFRTGEEKLFF. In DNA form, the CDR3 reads TGCAGTGCGCAATTCAGGACGGGGGAGGAAAAACTGTTTTTT.

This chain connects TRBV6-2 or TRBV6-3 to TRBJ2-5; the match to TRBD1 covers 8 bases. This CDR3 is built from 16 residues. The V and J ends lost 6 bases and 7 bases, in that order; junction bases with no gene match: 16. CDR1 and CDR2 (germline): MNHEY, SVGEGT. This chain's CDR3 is CASRQPGQGRLVTQYF. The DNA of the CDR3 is TGTGCCAGCAGACAACCCGGACAGGGTCGGTTGGTGACCCAGTACTTC.

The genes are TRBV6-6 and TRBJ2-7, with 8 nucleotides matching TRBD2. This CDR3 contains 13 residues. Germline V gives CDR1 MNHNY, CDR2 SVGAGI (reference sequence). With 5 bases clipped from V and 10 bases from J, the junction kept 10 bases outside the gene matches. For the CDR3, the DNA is TGTGCCAGCAGTCCCCCCGGGCGGGAGGCCCAGTACTTC. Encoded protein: CASSPPGREAQYF.

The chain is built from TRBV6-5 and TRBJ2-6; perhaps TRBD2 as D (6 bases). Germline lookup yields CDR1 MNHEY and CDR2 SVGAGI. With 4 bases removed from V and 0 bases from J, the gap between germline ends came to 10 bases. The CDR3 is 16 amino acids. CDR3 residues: CASSSYGSSGANVLTF. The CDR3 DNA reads TGTGCCAGCAGTTCTTACGGGAGCTCTGGGGCCAACGTCCTGACTTTC.

CDR3 residues: CASSSLPGPTQYF. The CDR3 DNA follows: TGTGCCAGCAGCAGCCTACCCGGGCCGACCCAGTACTTC. This sequence joins TRBV28 and TRBJ2-5; D remains ambiguous. Germline lookup yields CDR1 MDHEN and CDR2 SYDVKM. The CDR3 covers 13 residues. V was shortened by 6 bases and J by 7 bases, with 15 bases between the two germline ends. Based on the CDR3 plus reference TRBV28 and TRBJ2-5, the full variable domain is DVKVTQSSRYLVKRTGEKVFLECVQDMDHENMFWYRQDPGLGLRLIYFSYDVKMKEKGDIPEGYSVSREKKERFSLILESASTNQTSMYLCASSSLPGPTQYFGPGTRLLVL.

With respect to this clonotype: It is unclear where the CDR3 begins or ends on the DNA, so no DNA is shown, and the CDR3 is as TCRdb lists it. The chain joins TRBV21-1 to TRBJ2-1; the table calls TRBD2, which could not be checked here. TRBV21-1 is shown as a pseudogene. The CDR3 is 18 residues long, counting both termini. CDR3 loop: CASSKGGFGVAGGIEQFF.

CDR3 protein: CSARGTGTAFRGYTF. For the CDR3, the DNA is TGCAGTGCTAGGGGGACGGGCACCGCATTCCGGGGCTACACCTTC. This rearrangement joins TRBV20-1 to TRBJ1-2, with D possibly matching TRBD1 (5 bases). The CDR3 contains 15 residues. In germline, CDR1 is DFQATT, CDR2 SNEGSKA (reference sequence). Trimming left V 3 bases short and J 8 bases short, with 22 bases between.

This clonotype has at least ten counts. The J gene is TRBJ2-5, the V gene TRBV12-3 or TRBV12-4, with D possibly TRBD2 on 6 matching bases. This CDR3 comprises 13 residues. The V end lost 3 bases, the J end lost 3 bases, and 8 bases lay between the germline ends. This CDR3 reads CASSLRGKETQYF. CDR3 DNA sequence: TGTGCCAGCAGTTTGCGGGGAAAAGAGACCCAGTACTTC.

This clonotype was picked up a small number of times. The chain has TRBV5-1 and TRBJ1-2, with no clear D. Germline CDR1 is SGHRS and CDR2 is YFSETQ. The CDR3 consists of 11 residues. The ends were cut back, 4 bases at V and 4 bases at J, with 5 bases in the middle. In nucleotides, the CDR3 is TGCGCCAGCAGCGATACCTATGGCTACACCTTC. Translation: CASSDTYGYTF.

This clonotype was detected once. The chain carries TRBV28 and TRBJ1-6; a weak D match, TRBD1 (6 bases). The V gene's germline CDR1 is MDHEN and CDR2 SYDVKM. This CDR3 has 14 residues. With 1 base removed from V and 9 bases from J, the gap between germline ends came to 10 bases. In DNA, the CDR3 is TGTGCCAGCAGTTTATCAGGGGAGCGTTCACCCCTCCACTTT. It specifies CASSLSGERSPLHF.

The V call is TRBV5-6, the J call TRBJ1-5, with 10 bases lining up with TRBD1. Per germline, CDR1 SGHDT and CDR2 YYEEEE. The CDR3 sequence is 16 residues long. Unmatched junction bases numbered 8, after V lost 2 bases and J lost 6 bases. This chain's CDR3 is CASSLSGTGVGQPQHF. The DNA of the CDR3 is TGTGCCAGCAGCTTATCCGGGACAGGGGTAGGTCAGCCCCAGCATTTT.

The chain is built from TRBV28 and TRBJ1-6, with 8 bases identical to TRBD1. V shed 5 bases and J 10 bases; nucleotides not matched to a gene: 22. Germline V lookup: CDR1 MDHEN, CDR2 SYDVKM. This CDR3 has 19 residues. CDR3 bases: TGTGCCAGCAGTCGGGGACGGGACAGGTTCCTGTCGAGGTCCTCACCCCTCCACTTT. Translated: CASSRGRDRFLSRSSPLHF.

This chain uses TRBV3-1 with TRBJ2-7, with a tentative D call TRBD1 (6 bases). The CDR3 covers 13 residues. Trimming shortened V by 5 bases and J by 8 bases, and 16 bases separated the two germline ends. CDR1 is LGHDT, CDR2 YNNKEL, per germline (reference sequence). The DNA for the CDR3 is TGTGCCAGCAGCGCGACAGGCTGGTCCAAGCAGTACGTC. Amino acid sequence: CASSATGWSKQYV.

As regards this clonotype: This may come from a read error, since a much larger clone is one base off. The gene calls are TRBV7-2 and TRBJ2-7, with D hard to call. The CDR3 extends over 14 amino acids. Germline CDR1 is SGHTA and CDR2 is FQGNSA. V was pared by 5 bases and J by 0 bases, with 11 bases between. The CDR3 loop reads CASSVVTGSYEQYF. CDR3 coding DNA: TGTGCCAGCAGCGTGGTGACGGGCTCCTACGAGCAGTACTTC.

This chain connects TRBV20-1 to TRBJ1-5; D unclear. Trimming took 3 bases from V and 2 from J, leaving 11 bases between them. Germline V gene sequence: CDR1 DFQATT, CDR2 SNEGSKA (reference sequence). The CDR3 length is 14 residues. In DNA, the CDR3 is TGCAGTGCTAGTCAGAAACTGCGCAATCAGCCCCAGCATTTT. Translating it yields CSASQKLRNQPQHF.

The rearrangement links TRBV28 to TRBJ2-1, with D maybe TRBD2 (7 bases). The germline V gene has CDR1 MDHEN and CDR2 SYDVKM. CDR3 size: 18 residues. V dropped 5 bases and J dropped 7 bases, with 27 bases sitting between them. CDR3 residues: CASSPHLGGQGRGNEQFF. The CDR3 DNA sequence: TGTGCCAGCAGTCCCCACCTAGGGGGACAAGGGAGGGGAAATGAGCAGTTCTTC.

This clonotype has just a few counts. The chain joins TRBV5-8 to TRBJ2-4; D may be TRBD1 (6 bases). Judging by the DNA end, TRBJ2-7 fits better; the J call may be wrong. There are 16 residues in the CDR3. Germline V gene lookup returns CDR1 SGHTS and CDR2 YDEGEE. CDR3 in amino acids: CASSNFRGLYNYEQYF. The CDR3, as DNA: TGTGCCAGCAGCAATTTCAGGGGCCTTTACAACTACGAGCAGTACTTC.

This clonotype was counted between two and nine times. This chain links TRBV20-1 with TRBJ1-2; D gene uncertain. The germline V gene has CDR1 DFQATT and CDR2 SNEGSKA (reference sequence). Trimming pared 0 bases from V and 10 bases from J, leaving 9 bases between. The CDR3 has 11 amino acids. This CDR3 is CSARDPGDYTF. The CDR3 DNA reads TGCAGTGCTAGAGATCCCGGGGACTACACCTTC.

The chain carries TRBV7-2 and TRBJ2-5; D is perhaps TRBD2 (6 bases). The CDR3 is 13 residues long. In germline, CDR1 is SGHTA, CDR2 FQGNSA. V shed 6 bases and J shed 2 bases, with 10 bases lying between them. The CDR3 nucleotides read TGTGCCAGCAGGGACGGGAGTCAAGAGACCCAGTACTTC. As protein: CASRDGSQETQYF.

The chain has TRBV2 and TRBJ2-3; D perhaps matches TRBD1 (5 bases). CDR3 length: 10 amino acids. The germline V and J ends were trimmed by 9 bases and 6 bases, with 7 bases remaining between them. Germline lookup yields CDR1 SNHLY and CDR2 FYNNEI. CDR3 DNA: TGTGCCAGAGGACACGATACGCAGTATTTT. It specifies CARGHDTQYF.

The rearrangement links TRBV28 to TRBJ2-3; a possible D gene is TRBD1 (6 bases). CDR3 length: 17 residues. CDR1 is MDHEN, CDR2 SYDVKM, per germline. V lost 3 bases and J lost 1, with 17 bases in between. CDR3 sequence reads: CASSFGGIKGGTDTQYF. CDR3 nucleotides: TGTGCCAGCAGTTTTGGGGGCATTAAGGGTGGCACAGATACGCAGTATTTT.